These 28 T cell receptor beta chains were all obtained from the same sample, sequenced in a study of early T cells in non-severe SARS-CoV-2 infection. TCRdb reanalysed the 5' RACE reads using MiXCR and keeps one entry per CDR3 protein. The table lists some 29,000 distinct CDR3 sequences, about 5% of them singletons. The sample taken for sequencing was whole blood. Source of these receptors: an adult who was a healthcare worker with PCR-confirmed SARS-CoV-2 infection or an uninfected control (not recorded which).

The sample holds many counts of this clonotype. The chain joins TRBV7-2 to TRBJ1-4, with D possibly matching TRBD1 (6 bases). CDR1 is SGHTA and CDR2 is FQGNSA in the germline V gene. V shed 1 base and J shed 8 bases, with 14 bases lying between them. This CDR3 spans 15 amino acids. CDR3 nucleotide sequence: TGTGCCAGCAGCTTAGAGGGGGGGCAGGGCGAAAAACTGTTTTTT. Translated: CASSLEGGQGEKLFF.

This clonotype was picked up many times. The chain is built from TRBV11-2 and TRBJ2-3; D is unresolved. Germline V gene lookup returns CDR1 SGHAT and CDR2 FQNNGV. V was shortened by 3 bases and J by 5 bases, with 9 bases between the two germline ends. The CDR3 runs 13 residues. The CDR3 protein is CASSFELGDTQYF. As DNA, the CDR3 is TGTGCCAGCAGCTTCGAGTTAGGAGATACGCAGTATTTT.

In its sample, this clonotype was seen many times. The J gene is TRBJ2-1, the V gene TRBV7-8; D is unresolved. This CDR3 has 15 residues. The germline gives CDR1 SGHVS, CDR2 FQNEAQ. V lost 3 bases to trimming and J lost 0 bases, with 9 bases between them. As DNA, the CDR3 is TGTGCCAGCAGCTTTGGAGCTACCTCCTACAATGAGCAGTTCTTC. Translating gives CASSFGATSYNEQFF.

This clonotype has ten or more counts. V gene TRBV18 combines with J gene TRBJ1-3; D possibly corresponds to TRBD1 (5 bases). The CDR3 has 15 residues. The V end lost 2 bases, the J end lost 4 bases, and 12 bases lay between the germline ends. The germline gives CDR1 KGHSH, CDR2 LQKENI. The CDR3 DNA reads as TGTGCCAGCTCACCAAATACAGGCCCCGGAAACACCATATATTTT. It yields the protein CASSPNTGPGNTIYF.

This clonotype was observed a handful of times. J is TRBJ2-7 and V is TRBV14; no reliable D call. V gave up 3 bases and J gave up 5 bases, with 8 bases separating them. Germline CDR1 is SGHDN and CDR2 is FVKESK. The CDR3 is 12 amino acids. CDR3 in DNA: TGTGCCAGCAGCCATTGGGCGGACGAGCAGTACTTC. Amino acid sequence: CASSHWADEQYF.

This clonotype has ten or more counts. The chain uses TRBV11-2 and TRBJ2-7; D might be TRBD1 (7 bases). CDR3 length equals 15 residues. From germline, CDR1 is SGHAT and CDR2 FQNNGV. V was pared by 5 bases and J by 3 bases, with 17 bases between. CDR3 nucleotide sequence: TGTGCCAGCAGCCGCGGGACAGCGGATGGCTACGAGCAGTACTTC. Its protein product is CASSRGTADGYEQYF.

Ten or more counts support this clonotype. The rearrangement links TRBV29-1 to TRBJ2-1, with D perhaps matching TRBD1 or TRBD2 (7 bases each). Between the trimmed V and J ends, which lost 4 bases and 7 bases, there was a span of 14 bases. The germline V gene encodes CDR1 SQVTM and CDR2 ANQGSEA. CDR3 length: 13 amino acids. CDR3 DNA sequence: TGCAGCGTTGGGAGACAGGGAGGGAATGAGCAGTTCTTC. It specifies CSVGRQGGNEQFF.

This clonotype was detected a few times. The chain combines TRBV5-1 with TRBJ2-7; the D gene could be TRBD1 or TRBD2 (5 bases each). Trimming stripped 4 bases from V and 3 bases from J, with 14 bases between. Per the germline V gene, CDR1 is SGHRS and CDR2 is YFSETQ. The CDR3 contains 14 residues. The chain's CDR3 is CASSRDTGRYEQYF. CDR3 bases: TGCGCCAGCAGCCGGGATACAGGCCGCTACGAGCAGTACTTC.

CDR3 sequence reads: CASTNSRTLPTNEQFF. CDR3 sequence (DNA): TGTGCCAGCACCAACAGCCGGACCCTGCCAACCAATGAGCAGTTCTTC. The chain carries TRBV7-8 and TRBJ2-1; D remains unclear. V was clipped by 7 bases and J by 6 bases, with 22 bases between them. The CDR3 contains 16 residues. Germline-derived CDR1 and CDR2 are SGHVS and FQNEAQ. Full variable domain (missing parts from reference TRBV7-8 and TRBJ2-1): GAGVSQSPRYKVAKRGQDVALRCDPISGHVSLFWYQQALGQGPEFLTYFQNEAQLDKSGLPSDRFFAERPEGSVSTLKIQRTQQEDSAVYLCASTNSRTLPTNEQFFGPGTRLTVL.

The chain links TRBV12-3 or TRBV12-4 to TRBJ2-3, with D tentatively TRBD2 (6 bases). V lost 7 bases to trimming and J lost 8 bases, with 19 bases between them. The CDR3 spans 14 residues. Written as DNA, the CDR3 is TGTGCCAGCACTGGGGGAGGAGTGCCCGCTACGCAGTATTTT. This sequence encodes CASTGGGVPATQYF.

The V gene is TRBV28, the J gene TRBJ1-5; D remains ambiguous. The length of the CDR3 is 13 residues. V lost 10 bases to trimming and J lost 4 bases, with 14 bases between them. Looked up from germline, CDR1 is MDHEN and CDR2 is SYDVKM. As DNA, the CDR3 is TGTGCCACGCGCCTATCTAGGAATCAGCCCCAGCATTTT. Residues: CATRLSRNQPQHF.

The CDR3 protein is CSYRDSTDTQYF. The CDR3 coding sequence is TGCAGCTACCGGGATAGCACAGATACGCAGTATTTT. V and J are TRBV29-1 and TRBJ2-3; D might be TRBD2 (5 bases). The length of the CDR3 is 12 residues. The V and J ends lost 8 bases and 0 bases respectively, with 9 bases between them. Looked up from germline, CDR1 is SQVTM and CDR2 is ANQGSEA.

Many counts were recorded for this clonotype. J is TRBJ2-5 and V is TRBV6-6, with D perhaps matching TRBD1 (6 bases). The germline CDR1 and CDR2 sequences are MNHNY and SVGAGI (reference sequence). Trimming stripped 5 bases from V and 5 bases from J, with 15 bases between. The CDR3 has 14 amino acids. The CDR3 sequence is CASSGHRVRETQYF. The CDR3 DNA sequence: TGTGCCAGCAGTGGACACAGGGTACGCGAGACCCAGTACTTC.

This clonotype was counted between two and nine times. The rearrangement uses TRBV7-9 and TRBJ2-1; a weak D match, TRBD1 (5 bases). Germline CDR1 and CDR2: SEHNR and FQNEAQ (reference sequence). The CDR3 loop spans 13 amino acids. V dropped 7 bases and J dropped 5 bases, with 12 bases sitting between them. The CDR3 bases are TGTGCCAGCATGACTGGGGCCGACAATGAGCAGTTCTTC. It specifies CASMTGADNEQFF.

In this sample, this clonotype turned up many times. The chain employs TRBV28 and TRBJ2-7; unclear D gene. Trimming took 3 bases from V and 2 from J, leaving 11 bases between them. Germline V gene sequence: CDR1 MDHEN, CDR2 SYDVKM. The CDR3 runs 14 residues. CDR3 in DNA: TGTGCCAGCAGTTTTTGGCAGGCACCCTACGAGCAGTACTTC. The encoded protein is CASSFWQAPYEQYF.

This clonotype was counted many times. The V gene is TRBV7-2, the J gene TRBJ2-7, with no clear D. V lost 5 bases and J 8 bases, leaving 19 bases between the germline ends. Germline V gene data show CDR1 as SGHTA and CDR2 as FQGNSA. This CDR3 is built from 14 residues. CDR3: CASSLGLKDQKQYF. DNA of the CDR3: TGTGCCAGCAGCCTCGGGCTTAAAGATCAGAAGCAGTACTTC.

This clonotype was found a few times. This chain uses TRBV2 with TRBJ1-5; 7 bases agree with TRBD1. This CDR3 spans 14 amino acids. V was clipped by 6 bases and J by 0 bases; unmatched bases: 2. The germline V gene has CDR1 SNHLY and CDR2 FYNNEI. CDR3 nucleotide sequence: TGTGCCAGCAGGGGACAGAGTAGCAATCAGCCCCAGCATTTT. It codes for CASRGQSSNQPQHF.

J is TRBJ2-1 and V is TRBV7-9, with 8 bases identical to TRBD2. The V gene end was trimmed by 1 base and the J gene end by 7 bases; junction bases not matched to a gene: 9. This CDR3 contains 16 residues. The germline V gene has CDR1 SEHNR and CDR2 FQNEAQ (reference sequence). The CDR3 sequence: CASSLGDQASGNEQFF. The CDR3 nucleotides are TGTGCCAGCAGCTTAGGGGATCAGGCTAGCGGGAATGAGCAGTTCTTC.

This clonotype was detected many times. V usage is TRBV20-1 and J usage is TRBJ2-5, with 7 bases fitting TRBD1. Germline V CDR1 and CDR2: DFQATT, SNEGSKA (reference sequence). This CDR3 has 12 residues. The DNA for the CDR3 is TGCAGCCAACAGGGGATACAAGAGACCCAGTACTTC. This translates into CSQQGIQETQYF.

The sample holds many counts of this clonotype. This sequence joins TRBV29-1 and TRBJ1-2; 8 positions match TRBD1. Germline CDR1 and CDR2: SQVTM and ANQGSEA. The junction had 10 bases not matched to a gene; V was cut back by 0 bases and J by 4 bases. The CDR3 extends over 16 amino acids. The CDR3 protein is CSVEDPPGGAGYGYTF. CDR3 nucleotide sequence: TGCAGCGTTGAAGATCCGCCAGGGGGCGCTGGCTATGGCTACACCTTC.

This clonotype was recorded at least ten times. This chain links TRBV28 with TRBJ2-1, with 7 bases that match TRBD2. Germline-derived CDR1 and CDR2 are MDHEN and SYDVKM. The CDR3 is 16 amino acids. The V gene end was trimmed by 2 bases and the J gene end by 0 bases; junction bases not matched to a gene: 4. CDR3 nucleotide sequence: TGTGCCAGCAGTTTAGTAGCGGGTCCCTCCTACAATGAGCAGTTCTTC. Protein product: CASSLVAGPSYNEQFF.

In its sample, this clonotype was seen a few times. V gene TRBV7-2 combines with J gene TRBJ2-5, with 7 bases aligning to TRBD2. The CDR3 contains 15 residues. Germline-derived CDR1 and CDR2 are SGHTA and FQGNSA. V was pared by 6 bases and J by 4 bases, with 11 bases of the junction left unmatched. This CDR3 is CASSTTSWGRETQYF. CDR3 bases: TGTGCCAGCAGTACGACTAGCTGGGGCAGAGAGACCCAGTACTTC.

The sample holds many counts of this clonotype. The chain couples TRBV28 to TRBJ1-4; D gene ambiguous. The germline gives CDR1 MDHEN, CDR2 SYDVKM. Trimming pared 6 bases from V and 0 bases from J, leaving 11 bases between. This CDR3 has 15 residues. The chain's CDR3 is CASRRTAATNEKLFF. In DNA form, the CDR3 reads TGTGCCAGCAGACGTACCGCGGCAACTAATGAAAAACTGTTTTTT.

This clonotype was seen more than once but under ten times. The genes are TRBV11-2 and TRBJ2-7; no reliable D call. The CDR3 is 13 residues long. Trimming left V 5 bases short and J 7 bases short, with 15 bases between. CDR1 and CDR2 from the germline V gene are SGHAT and FQNNGV. CDR3 in amino acids: CASSPTDVREQYF. DNA of the CDR3: TGTGCCAGCAGCCCCACAGATGTACGGGAGCAGTACTTC.

This clonotype has at least ten counts. V usage is TRBV7-2 and J usage is TRBJ2-7; D remains unclear. Germline CDR1 and CDR2: SGHTA and FQGNSA. Trimming took 1 base from V and 4 from J, leaving 11 bases between them. The CDR3 contains 14 residues. The CDR3 loop reads CASSLVSGGYEQYF. CDR3 sequence (DNA): TGTGCCAGCAGCTTAGTATCGGGTGGGTACGAGCAGTACTTC.

This clonotype was counted ten times or more. The CDR3, as DNA: TGTGCCAGCAGAGGGGACAGGGTAATCGATGAGCAGTTCTTC. This gives the protein CASRGDRVIDEQFF. This chain links TRBV7-9 with TRBJ2-1; 9 nucleotides match TRBD1. V was pared by 6 bases and J by 8 bases, with 8 bases of the junction left unmatched. The germline CDR1 and CDR2 sequences are SEHNR and FQNEAQ (reference sequence). CDR3 length: 14 residues.

The table lists this clonotype with a few counts. The gene calls are TRBV18 and TRBJ2-5; possible D gene TRBD1, 6 bases. The germline CDR1 and CDR2 sequences are KGHSH and LQKENI. CDR3 length: 14 amino acids. V lost 1 base and J lost 1, with 7 bases in between. The CDR3 nucleotides are TGTGCCAGCTCACCACGGACAGCCCAAGAGACCCAGTACTTC. Translating it yields CASSPRTAQETQYF.

This chain joins TRBV19 and TRBJ1-5; 7 positions match TRBD1. The CDR3 runs 14 residues. Germline V gene sequence: CDR1 LNHDA, CDR2 SQIVND (reference sequence). Trimming at V came to 7 bases and at J to 4 bases, leaving 7 bases not matched to a gene. This CDR3 reads CASNPGQKNQPQHF. In DNA, the CDR3 is TGTGCCAGTAATCCGGGACAGAAAAATCAGCCCCAGCATTTT.